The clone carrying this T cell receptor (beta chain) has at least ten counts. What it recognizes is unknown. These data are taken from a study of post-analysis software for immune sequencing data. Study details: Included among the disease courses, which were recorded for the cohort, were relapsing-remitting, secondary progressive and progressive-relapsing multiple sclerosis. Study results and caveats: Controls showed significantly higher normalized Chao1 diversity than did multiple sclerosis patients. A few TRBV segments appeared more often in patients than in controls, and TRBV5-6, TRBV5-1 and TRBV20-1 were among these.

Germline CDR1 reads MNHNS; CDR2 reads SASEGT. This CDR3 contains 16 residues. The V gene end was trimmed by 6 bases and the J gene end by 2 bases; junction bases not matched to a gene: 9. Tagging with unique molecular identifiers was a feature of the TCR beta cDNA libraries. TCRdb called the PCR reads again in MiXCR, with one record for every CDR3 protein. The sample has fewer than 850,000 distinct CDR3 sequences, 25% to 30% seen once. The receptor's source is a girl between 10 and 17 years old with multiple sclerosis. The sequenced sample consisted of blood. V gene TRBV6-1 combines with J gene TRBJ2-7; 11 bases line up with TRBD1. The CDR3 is CASSLKDRGPTYEQYF. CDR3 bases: TGTGCCAGCAGCTTAAAGGACAGGGGGCCAACCTACGAGCAGTACTTC.